The text below deals with one T cell receptor (beta chain). The antigen is unknown. The data belong to a study of T-cell memory formation after mild COVID-19. Via MiXCR, TCRdb re-called the 5' RACE reads, giving one row per CDR3 protein. The sample lists around 500,000 distinct CDR3 sequences; around a sixth were seen once. Per the germline V gene, CDR1 is SGHDN and CDR2 is FVKESK. V gave up 2 bases and J gave up 2 bases, with 13 bases separating them. This CDR3 contains 16 residues. General study points: Clones that got smaller from day 15 to 85 had even CD4/CD8, while clones growing later tipped toward CD4+.

The sequenced sample was PBMCs or a T cell subset sorted from them (not recorded which). The chain combines TRBV14 with TRBJ2-1; D is unresolved. The receptor's source is an adult woman who had mild COVID-19 (a few samples of this study predate the infection). Cell type and time point are not known. CDR3 coding DNA: TGTGCCAGCAGCCAACGGCGACCAAGCCCCTACAATGAGCAGTTCTTC. Amino acid sequence: CASSQRRPSPYNEQFF.